This T cell receptor (beta chain) was sequenced in a study of control samples from healthy donors and cancer patients. Germline V lookup: CDR1 SGHTA, CDR2 FQGNSA. The CDR3 contains 17 residues. V lost 4 bases and J 0 bases, leaving 13 bases between the germline ends. TCRdb's copy holds only in-frame clones and misses some; the assay was immunoSEQ multiplex PCR. The table shows tens of thousands of clones, with approximately 90% occurring only once. The sequencing input was PBMCs. V is TRBV7-2 and J is TRBJ1-6; D is possibly TRBD1 (5 bases). The TCR was taken from a man aged 30 to 39 with colorectal cancer. The CDR3 sequence is CASSSGPHSSYNSPLHF. The CDR3 coding sequence is TGTGCCAGCAGCTCAGGGCCCCATAGCTCCTATAATTCACCCCTCCACTTT.